This T cell receptor beta chain was recovered during a study of T cell repertoires in cytomegalovirus infection. Across the study: CMV epitopes, recently identified HLA-C-restricted and well-studied HLA-B-restricted, were used. CMV infection and matching HLA type were both indicated by public TCR beta signatures. Study-wide points: Public TCR beta family frequency separated CMV-and-HLA carriers, including in an independent cohort. Dominating the ex vivo response were TCR beta clonotypes that were CMV-specific and HLA-C-restricted.

This clonotype was counted only a few times. Antigen: not known. CDR1 and CDR2 from the germline V gene are SQVTM and ANQGSEA. V was shortened by 2 bases and J by 7 bases, with 12 bases between the two germline ends. This CDR3 comprises 12 residues. TCRdb reanalysed the reads using MiXCR and keeps one entry per CDR3 protein. The sample contains about 770,000 distinct CDR3 sequences, roughly 28% of which appear only once. The sequence was obtained from a human donor in good health (CMV status not recorded). Some clones in this sample may be carry-over from other donors' samples. This rearrangement joins TRBV29-1 to TRBJ2-7; a weak D match, TRBD2 (5 bases). The sample here was cultured CD8+ T cells from PBMCs, taken from culture after CMV antigen stimulation. This CDR3 reads CSVENRGREQYF. The CDR3 DNA follows: TGCAGCGTTGAAAATCGGGGTAGGGAGCAGTACTTC.